The subject of this entry is one T cell receptor beta chain. Its antigen is as yet unknown. The sample is drawn from a study of blood T cell dynamics during melanoma immunotherapy. Across the study: Standard first-line treatment here was pembrolizumab or nivolumab plus ipilimumab in metastatic melanoma.

General study findings and limits: At W3, later disease-control patients showed bifurcated PBMC repertoire changes, unlike progressors.

Sequencing used immunoSEQ multiplex PCR; TCRdb keeps in-frame clones, though not all of them. The data hold approximately 13,000 clones, with approximately 89% observed a single time. Stated time point: pre-treatment baseline. Apart from two fast progressors, RECIST 1.1 response was judged 12 weeks post-infusion. Patients with prior systemic cancer treatment, concomitant immunosuppressants, or other active malignancies were excluded. CDR3 length equals 15 residues. Germline V gene data show CDR1 as MNHNS and CDR2 as SASEGT. The ends were cut back, 5 bases at V and 6 bases at J, with 17 bases in the middle.

This rearrangement joins TRBV6-1 to TRBJ1-5; D is perhaps TRBD1 (6 bases). The sequence was obtained from a human donor with melanoma. The sequencing here drew on blood, taken from a patient treated with checkpoint blockade. Here the CDR3 DNA reads TGTGCCAGCAGTCACGCGACAGGTCGCGGTCAGCCCCAGCATTTT. This codes for CASSHATGRGQPQHF.